The 32 T cell receptor beta chains below all came from one sample that was sequenced in a study of cytomegalovirus exposure and HLA in healthy donors. The study ran its PCR with 60 Vbeta and 13 Jbeta primers. Some clones are missing from TCRdb's copy, which holds only in-frame ones; the method was immunoSEQ multiplex PCR. Recorded here are roughly 140,000 clones; the top ten clones represent approximately 1%. Sequencing was performed on PBMCs. Source of these receptors: a male donor in good health and CMV-seronegative.

The chain couples TRBV10-3 to TRBJ1-1; 8 bases match TRBD1. Trimming at V came to 4 bases and at J to 2 bases, leaving 3 bases not matched to a gene. There are 14 residues in the CDR3. Germline-derived CDR1 and CDR2 are ENHRY and SYGVKD. The CDR3 DNA is TGTGCCATCAGTGTGGACAGGGATAACACTGAAGCTTTCTTT. Translating it yields CAISVDRDNTEAFF.

This rearrangement joins TRBV5-8 to TRBJ2-2; the match to TRBD1 covers 9 bases. The V and J ends lost 4 bases and 5 bases, in that order; junction bases with no gene match: 6. This CDR3 spans 15 amino acids. CDR1 is SGHTS and CDR2 is YDEGEE in the germline V gene. The CDR3 protein is CASSLTGGWTGELFF. Here the CDR3 DNA reads TGTGCCAGCAGCCTGACAGGGGGATGGACCGGGGAGCTGTTTTTT.

This chain joins TRBV29-1 and TRBJ2-3; 8 bases agree with TRBD1. Germline assignment: CDR1 SQVTM and CDR2 ANQGSEA. There are 15 residues in the CDR3. The V gene end was trimmed by 4 bases and the J gene end by 3 bases; junction bases not matched to a gene: 9. The CDR3 spells CSVAPGGKGTDTQYF. CDR3 DNA: TGCAGCGTTGCCCCAGGGGGCAAGGGAACAGATACGCAGTATTTT.

The chain is built from TRBV9 and TRBJ2-5; TRBD2 matches at 15 bases. This CDR3 is 17 amino acids long. The germline gives CDR1 SGDLS, CDR2 YYNGEE. V lost 4 bases, J lost 4 bases, and 8 bases stayed unmatched. The CDR3 coding sequence is TGTGCCAGCAGCTCCCGGACTAGCGGGGGGGCCAGAGAGACCCAGTACTTC. Translation gives CASSSRTSGGARETQYF.

The chain recombines TRBV4-2 with TRBJ1-6, with D possibly matching TRBD1 (5 bases). V lost 3 bases to trimming and J lost 5 bases, with 20 bases between them. The CDR3 length is 18 residues. CDR1 is LGHNA and CDR2 is YNFKEQ in the germline V gene. CDR3 DNA: TGTGCCAGCAGCCACAAATCGACAGTCGTGGTCGATAATTCACCCCTCCACTTT. Translated, it gives CASSHKSTVVVDNSPLHF.

This chain connects TRBV6-1 to TRBJ2-3; the match to TRBD2 covers 9 bases. V lost 1 base, J lost 4 bases, and 3 bases stayed unmatched. CDR1 and CDR2 (germline): MNHNS, SASEGT. This CDR3 spans 15 amino acids. CDR3 sequence reads: CASSEVAGGPDTQYF. In DNA, the CDR3 is TGTGCCAGCAGTGAAGTTGCGGGAGGGCCAGATACGCAGTATTTT.

The rearrangement links TRBV6-6 to TRBJ2-7, with a weak D call TRBD2 (6 bases). Trimming cost V 4 bases and J 2 bases, with 15 bases left between them. The germline V gene encodes CDR1 MNHNY and CDR2 SVGAGI (reference sequence). This CDR3 spans 15 amino acids. CDR3 bases: TGTGCCAGCAGTTTCGGGAGACAGAAGACCTACGAGCAGTACTTC. Its translation: CASSFGRQKTYEQYF.

V usage is TRBV9 and J usage is TRBJ2-7; D call uncertain. Trimming shortened V by 0 bases and J by 0 bases, and 7 bases separated the two germline ends. Germline CDR1 reads SGDLS; CDR2 reads YYNGEE. The CDR3 covers 14 residues. The CDR3 DNA sequence: TGTGCCAGCAGCGTAGACGGTGACTCCTACGAGCAGTACTTC. Translated: CASSVDGDSYEQYF.

This rearrangement joins TRBV4-2 to TRBJ2-7; 9 bases agree with TRBD1. Germline CDR1 and CDR2: LGHNA and YNFKEQ. Unmatched junction bases numbered 5, after V lost 5 bases and J lost 3 bases. The CDR3 sequence is 14 residues long. This chain's CDR3 is CASSAGQGIYEQYF. CDR3 nucleotides: TGTGCCAGCAGCGCGGGACAGGGAATCTACGAGCAGTACTTC.

This rearrangement joins TRBV30 to TRBJ2-7; D might be TRBD1 (6 bases). CDR3 length: 12 amino acids. Trimming stripped 2 bases from V and 3 bases from J, with 8 bases between. Germline CDR1 reads GTSNPN; CDR2 reads SVGIG (reference sequence). The CDR3 protein is CAWSPDSYEQYF. The CDR3 DNA reads TGTGCCTGGAGTCCGGACAGCTACGAGCAGTACTTC.

The chain links TRBV6-5 to TRBJ1-1, with D possibly being TRBD1 (6 bases). Germline lookup yields CDR1 MNHEY and CDR2 SVGAGI. V dropped 1 base and J dropped 1 base, with 13 bases sitting between them. CDR3 length: 16 amino acids. The chain's CDR3 is CASSYLGGGSNTEAFF. CDR3 DNA sequence: TGTGCCAGCAGTTACTTAGGGGGGGGGTCGAACACTGAAGCTTTCTTT.

The V and J genes are TRBV10-2 and TRBJ2-5; 11 positions match TRBD2. CDR3 length: 17 residues. J lost 1 base, V lost 9 bases, and 13 bases had no gene match. In germline, CDR1 is WSHSY, CDR2 SAAADI. The CDR3 coding sequence is TGCGCCAGTTTCACTAGCGGGGGCCTGATATTCCAAGAGACCCAGTACTTC. Translating gives CASFTSGGLIFQETQYF.

Comments on this clone: At one boundary the junction diverges from the germline segment, which might be a read error. This chain joins TRBV5-1 and TRBJ2-1; the match to TRBD2 covers 13 bases. Germline V lookup: CDR1 SGHRS, CDR2 YFSETQ. The CDR3 contains 18 residues. The CDR3 DNA sequence: TGCGCCAGCAGCTCGGGACTAGCGGGGATAGGCTCCGACAATGAGCAGTTCTTC. This encodes CASSSGLAGIGSDNEQFF.

The genes are TRBV5-1 and TRBJ1-1; D perhaps matches TRBD1 (5 bases). Trimming stripped 3 bases from V and 2 bases from J, with 8 bases between. This CDR3 is 13 amino acids long. Germline V lookup: CDR1 SGHRS, CDR2 YFSETQ. CDR3 in DNA: TGCGCCAGCAGCTCGGGACTCAACACTGAAGCTTTCTTT. This sequence encodes CASSSGLNTEAFF.

The chain uses TRBV28 and TRBJ1-4; perhaps TRBD1 as D (5 bases). Germline V gives CDR1 MDHEN, CDR2 SYDVKM. The CDR3 is made up of 16 amino acids. The V and J ends lost 7 bases and 0 bases respectively, with 15 bases between them. CDR3 nucleotides: TGTGCCAGCACCCCGGGGCGGACTACAACTAATGAAAAACTGTTTTTT. It codes for CASTPGRTTTNEKLFF.

The chain couples TRBV7-2 to TRBJ1-1; D gene unclear. CDR3 length: 14 amino acids. Trimming removed 0 bases from V and 3 bases from J, with 8 bases in between. The germline CDR1 and CDR2 sequences are SGHTA and FQGNSA. The CDR3 protein is CASSLAGPDTEAFF. The CDR3 DNA is TGTGCCAGCAGCTTAGCTGGTCCGGACACTGAAGCTTTCTTT.

Here the CDR3 reads CASSPQAGAAGELFF. The CDR3 nucleotides read TGTGCCAGCTCACCTCAAGCGGGAGCCGCCGGGGAGCTGTTTTTT. The V call is TRBV18, the J call TRBJ2-2; 8 bases line up with TRBD2. The CDR3 extends over 15 amino acids. Germline CDR1 and CDR2: KGHSH and LQKENI. V lost 3 bases to trimming and J lost 6 bases; unmatched junction nucleotides: 6.

The chain employs TRBV19 and TRBJ2-2, with D tentatively TRBD2 (6 bases). Germline CDR1 reads LNHDA; CDR2 reads SQIVND (reference sequence). The CDR3 covers 15 residues. V gave up 4 bases and J gave up 7 bases, with 16 bases separating them. The CDR3, as DNA: TGTGCCAGTAGTAATGGGCGGGCCGGGAGCGGGGAGCTGTTTTTT. Translated, it gives CASSNGRAGSGELFF.

The chain's CDR3 is CAWSVRYNEQFF. Here the CDR3 DNA reads TGTGCCTGGAGTGTACGGTACAATGAGCAGTTCTTC. The chain combines TRBV30 with TRBJ2-1, with D uncertain. CDR1 is GTSNPN and CDR2 is SVGIG in the germline V gene (reference sequence). V lost 0 bases, J lost 4 bases, and 4 bases lay in between. This CDR3 spans 12 amino acids.

The chain is built from TRBV9 and TRBJ1-3; 7 bases fit TRBD1. V trimming: 0 bases; J trimming: 0 bases; junction bases outside the gene matches: 9. CDR1 and CDR2 (germline): SGDLS, YYNGEE. The CDR3 runs to 18 residues. The DNA for the CDR3 is TGTGCCAGCAGCGTAGGACAGGGACCGTCCGGCTCTGGAAACACCATATATTTT. This gives the protein CASSVGQGPSGSGNTIYF.

The CDR3 loop is CASSYSGRGSAYEQYF. CDR3 bases: TGTGCCAGCAGTTACTCGGGCAGGGGGAGCGCCTACGAGCAGTACTTC. The rearrangement uses TRBV6-6 and TRBJ2-7; 7 bases map to TRBD1. Looked up from germline, CDR1 is MNHNY and CDR2 is SVGAGI (reference sequence). J gave up 2 bases and V 0 bases, and 7 bases lay outside the gene matches. The CDR3 runs to 16 residues.

The chain is built from TRBV7-9 and TRBJ2-3, with D tentatively TRBD2 (5 bases). The CDR3 has 13 residues. Trimming left V 5 bases short and J 4 bases short, with 10 bases between. CDR1 is SEHNR and CDR2 is FQNEAQ in the germline V gene (reference sequence). This CDR3 is CASSPAGADTQYF. The CDR3 coding sequence is TGTGCCAGCAGCCCGGCCGGGGCAGATACGCAGTATTTT.

The rearrangement joins TRBV27 to TRBJ1-1; no clear D gene. Trimming left V 6 bases short and J 3 bases short, with 11 bases between. The CDR3 covers 13 residues. The germline CDR1 and CDR2 sequences are MNHEY and SMNVEV (reference sequence). CDR3 sequence (DNA): TGTGCCAGCAGCCCTAGCCACTACACTGAAGCTTTCTTT. This gives the protein CASSPSHYTEAFF.

This chain links TRBV15 with TRBJ1-5, with a possible D match to TRBD1 (6 bases). Germline values: CDR1 LNHNV, CDR2 YYDKDF (reference sequence). The CDR3 covers 16 residues. The V end lost 0 bases, the J end lost 2 bases, and 11 bases lay between the germline ends. The CDR3 DNA follows: TGTGCCACCAGCAGAGATGCAGGGGCCCGCAATCAGCCCCAGCATTTT. This translates into CATSRDAGARNQPQHF.

The chain links TRBV30 to TRBJ1-5, with 9 bases fitting TRBD1. The V gene's germline CDR1 is GTSNPN and CDR2 SVGIG (reference sequence). Losses at the gene ends were 2 bases for V and 7 bases for J; bases not matched to a gene: 3. There are 13 residues in the CDR3. This chain's CDR3 is CAWSRDRDQPQHF. For the CDR3, the DNA is TGTGCCTGGAGTCGGGACAGGGACCAGCCCCAGCATTTT.

The V call is TRBV5-6, the J call TRBJ1-5; tentative D call: TRBD1 (5 bases). The CDR3 totals 14 residues. Germline V lookup: CDR1 SGHDT, CDR2 YYEEEE. V lost 5 bases to trimming and J lost 3 bases, with 12 bases between them. The CDR3 DNA sequence: TGTGCCAGCAGTCAAAGACAGACCAATCAGCCCCAGCATTTT. This codes for CASSQRQTNQPQHF. Filled out from reference TRBV5-6 and TRBJ1-5, the complete variable domain reads DAGVTQSPTHLIKTRGQQVTLRCSPKSGHDTVSWYQQALGQGPQFIFQYYEEEERQRGNFPDRFSGHQFPNYSSELNVNALLLGDSALYLCASSQRQTNQPQHFGDGTRLSIL.

The chain joins TRBV18 to TRBJ1-1; D gene uncertain. Trimming took 3 bases from V and 4 from J, leaving 9 bases between them. CDR3 length: 13 amino acids. CDR1 is KGHSH, CDR2 LQKENI, per germline. Here the CDR3 DNA reads TGTGCCAGCTCACCCTTCACTCTCACTGAAGCTTTCTTT. Encoded protein: CASSPFTLTEAFF.

The chain is built from TRBV4-1 and TRBJ2-7, with TRBD1 matching 10 bases. V lost 4 bases and J lost 3; bases outside the gene matches: 6. The CDR3 has 15 residues. CDR1 and CDR2 (germline): MGHRA, YSYEKL. The CDR3 is CASSPAGTGDYEQYF. The CDR3 bases are TGCGCCAGCAGCCCAGCTGGGACAGGGGACTACGAGCAGTACTTC.

CDR3 sequence: CASSLSQSGYNEQFF. The CDR3 bases are TGTGCCAGCAGCTTGAGTCAGAGCGGCTACAATGAGCAGTTCTTC. The gene calls are TRBV5-5 and TRBJ2-1, with D perhaps matching TRBD2 (5 bases). V was cut by 1 base and J by 3 bases, with 11 bases left in between. Per germline, CDR1 SGHKS and CDR2 YYEKEE (reference sequence). The CDR3 is made up of 15 amino acids.

The chain couples TRBV7-9 to TRBJ1-2, with 10 bases lining up with TRBD1. The length of the CDR3 is 16 residues. From germline, CDR1 is SEHNR and CDR2 FQNEAQ (reference sequence). Unmatched junction bases numbered 10, after V lost 5 bases and J lost 4 bases. The CDR3 DNA is TGTGCCAGCAGCCCGTTGTCAGGGACAGGGGCCTATGGCTACACCTTC. Translating it yields CASSPLSGTGAYGYTF.

This rearrangement joins TRBV10-1 to TRBJ1-2; tentatively, D is TRBD1 (6 bases). Trimming took 6 bases from V and 5 from J, leaving 13 bases between them. This CDR3 has 13 residues. The germline gives CDR1 WNHNN, CDR2 SYGVQD (reference sequence). In DNA form, the CDR3 reads TGCGCCAGCAGCAAGGACAGTCAATATGGCTACACCTTC. Translating gives CASSKDSQYGYTF.

The V call is TRBV9, the J call TRBJ1-6; D unresolved. This CDR3 spans 14 amino acids. Germline-derived CDR1 and CDR2 are SGDLS and YYNGEE. Trimming shortened V by 2 bases and J by 10 bases, and 13 bases separated the two germline ends. CDR3 coding DNA: TGTGCCAGCAGCGTCGAATTTGAGGGCTCACCCCTCCACTTT. This codes for CASSVEFEGSPLHF.